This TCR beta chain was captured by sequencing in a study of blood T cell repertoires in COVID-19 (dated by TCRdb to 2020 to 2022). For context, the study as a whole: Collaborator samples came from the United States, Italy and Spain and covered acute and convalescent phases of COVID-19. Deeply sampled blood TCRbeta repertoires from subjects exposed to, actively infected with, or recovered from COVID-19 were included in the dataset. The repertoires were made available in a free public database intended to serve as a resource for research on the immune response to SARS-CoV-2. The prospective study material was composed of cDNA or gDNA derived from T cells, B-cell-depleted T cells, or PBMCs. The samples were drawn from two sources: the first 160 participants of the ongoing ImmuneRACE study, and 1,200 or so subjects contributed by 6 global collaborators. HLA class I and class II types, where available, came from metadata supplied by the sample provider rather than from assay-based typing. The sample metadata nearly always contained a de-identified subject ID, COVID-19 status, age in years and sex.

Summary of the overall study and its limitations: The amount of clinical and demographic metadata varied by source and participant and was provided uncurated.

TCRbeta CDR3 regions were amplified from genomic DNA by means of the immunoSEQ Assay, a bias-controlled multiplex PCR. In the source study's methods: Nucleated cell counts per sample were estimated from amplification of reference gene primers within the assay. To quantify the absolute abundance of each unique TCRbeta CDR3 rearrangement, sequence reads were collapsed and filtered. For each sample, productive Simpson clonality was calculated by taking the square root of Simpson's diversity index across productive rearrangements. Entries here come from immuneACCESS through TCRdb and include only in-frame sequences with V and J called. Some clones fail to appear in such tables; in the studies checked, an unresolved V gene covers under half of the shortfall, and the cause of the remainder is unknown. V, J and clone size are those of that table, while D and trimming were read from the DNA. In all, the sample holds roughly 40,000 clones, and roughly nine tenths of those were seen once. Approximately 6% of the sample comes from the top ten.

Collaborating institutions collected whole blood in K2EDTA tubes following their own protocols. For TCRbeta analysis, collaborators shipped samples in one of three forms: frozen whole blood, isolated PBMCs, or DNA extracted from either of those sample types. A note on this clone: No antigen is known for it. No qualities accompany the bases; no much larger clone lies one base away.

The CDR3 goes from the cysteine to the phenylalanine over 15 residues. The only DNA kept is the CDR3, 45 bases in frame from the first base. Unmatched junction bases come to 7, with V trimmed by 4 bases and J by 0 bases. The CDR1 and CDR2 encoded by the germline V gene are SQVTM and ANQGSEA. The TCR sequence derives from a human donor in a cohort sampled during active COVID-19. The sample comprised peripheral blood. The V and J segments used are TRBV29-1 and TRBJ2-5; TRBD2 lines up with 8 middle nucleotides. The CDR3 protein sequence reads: CSVGVAGSYQETQYF. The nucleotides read TGCAGCGTTGGAGTAGCGGGGTCGTACCAAGAGACCCAGTACTTC.